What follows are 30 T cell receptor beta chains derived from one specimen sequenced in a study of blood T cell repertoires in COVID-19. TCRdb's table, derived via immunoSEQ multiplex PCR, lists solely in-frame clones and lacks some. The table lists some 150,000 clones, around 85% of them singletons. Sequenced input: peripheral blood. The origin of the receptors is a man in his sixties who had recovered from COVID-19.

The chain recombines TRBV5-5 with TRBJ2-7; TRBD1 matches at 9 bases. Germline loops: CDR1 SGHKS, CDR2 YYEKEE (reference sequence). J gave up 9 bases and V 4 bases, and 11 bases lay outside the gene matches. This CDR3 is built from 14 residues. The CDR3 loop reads CASSVPQGAPGQYF. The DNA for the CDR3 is TGTGCCAGCAGCGTACCACAGGGGGCCCCTGGGCAGTACTTC.

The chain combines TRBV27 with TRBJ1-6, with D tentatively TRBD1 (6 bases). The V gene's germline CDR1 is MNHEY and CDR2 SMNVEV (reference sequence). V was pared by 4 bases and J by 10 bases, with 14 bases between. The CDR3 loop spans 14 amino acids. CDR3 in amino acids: CASSYRALDSPLHF. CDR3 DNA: TGTGCCAGCAGTTACAGGGCTCTTGACTCACCCCTCCACTTT.

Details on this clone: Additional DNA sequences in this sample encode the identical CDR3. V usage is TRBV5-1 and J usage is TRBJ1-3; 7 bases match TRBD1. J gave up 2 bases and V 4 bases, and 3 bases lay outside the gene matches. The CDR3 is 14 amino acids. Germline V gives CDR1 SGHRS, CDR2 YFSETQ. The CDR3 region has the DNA TGCGCCAGCAGCCTGGGGACAGCTGGAAACACCATATATTTT. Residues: CASSLGTAGNTIYF.

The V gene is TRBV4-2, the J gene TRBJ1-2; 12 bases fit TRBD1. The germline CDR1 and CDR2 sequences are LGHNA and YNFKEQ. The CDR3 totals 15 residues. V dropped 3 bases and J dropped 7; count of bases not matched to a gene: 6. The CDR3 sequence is CASSQRDRGQSGYTF. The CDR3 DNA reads TGTGCCAGCAGCCAGAGGGACAGGGGGCAAAGTGGCTACACCTTC.

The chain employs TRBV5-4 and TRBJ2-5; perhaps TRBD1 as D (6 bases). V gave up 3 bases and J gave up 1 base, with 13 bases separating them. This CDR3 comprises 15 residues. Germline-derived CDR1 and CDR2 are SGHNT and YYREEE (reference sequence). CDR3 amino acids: CASSWDISSQETQYF. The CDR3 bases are TGTGCCAGCAGCTGGGACATAAGTTCCCAAGAGACCCAGTACTTC.

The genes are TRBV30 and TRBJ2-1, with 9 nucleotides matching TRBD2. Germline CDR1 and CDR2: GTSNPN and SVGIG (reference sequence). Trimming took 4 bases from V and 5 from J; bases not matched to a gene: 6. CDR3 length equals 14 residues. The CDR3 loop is CAWNPGLANNEQFF. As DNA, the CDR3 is TGTGCCTGGAATCCGGGACTAGCTAACAATGAGCAGTTCTTC.

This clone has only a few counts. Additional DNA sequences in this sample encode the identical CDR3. The CDR3: CAISARGPSNSPLHF. CDR3 DNA: TGTGCCATCAGTGCCAGGGGGCCCTCTAATTCACCCCTCCACTTT. The V call is TRBV10-3, the J call TRBJ1-6, with 8 bases that match TRBD1. The germline V gene has CDR1 ENHRY and CDR2 SYGVKD. Losses at the gene ends were 4 bases for V and 6 bases for J; bases not matched to a gene: 5. The CDR3 is 15 amino acids.

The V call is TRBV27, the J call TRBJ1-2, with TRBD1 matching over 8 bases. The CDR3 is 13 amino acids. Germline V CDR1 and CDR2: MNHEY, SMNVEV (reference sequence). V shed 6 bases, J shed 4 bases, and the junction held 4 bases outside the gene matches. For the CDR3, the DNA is TGTGCCAGCAGCCGCGGACAGGGCTATGGCTACACCTTC. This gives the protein CASSRGQGYGYTF.

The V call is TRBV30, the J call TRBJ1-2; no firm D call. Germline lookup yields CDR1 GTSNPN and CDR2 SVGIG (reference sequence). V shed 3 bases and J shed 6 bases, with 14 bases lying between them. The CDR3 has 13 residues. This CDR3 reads CAWRPRGGDGYTF. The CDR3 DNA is TGTGCCTGGAGACCGCGGGGTGGGGATGGCTACACCTTC.

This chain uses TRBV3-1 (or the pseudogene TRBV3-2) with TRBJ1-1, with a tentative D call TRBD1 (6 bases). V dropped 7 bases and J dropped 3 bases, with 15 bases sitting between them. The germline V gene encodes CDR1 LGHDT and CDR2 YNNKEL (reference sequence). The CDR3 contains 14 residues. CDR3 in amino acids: CASNPQGLDTEAFF. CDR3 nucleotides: TGTGCCAGCAACCCCCAGGGGTTGGACACTGAAGCTTTCTTT.

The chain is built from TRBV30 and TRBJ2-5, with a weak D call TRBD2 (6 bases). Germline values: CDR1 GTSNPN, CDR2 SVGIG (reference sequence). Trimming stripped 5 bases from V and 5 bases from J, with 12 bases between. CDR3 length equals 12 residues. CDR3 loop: CAWGESGETQYF. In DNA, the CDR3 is TGTGCCTGGGGGGAAAGCGGGGAGACCCAGTACTTC.

The CDR3 region is CASSPGMASNEKLFF. Written as DNA, the CDR3 is TGTGCCAGTAGTCCCGGGATGGCCTCTAATGAAAAACTGTTTTTT. V usage is TRBV19 and J usage is TRBJ1-4, with unresolved D. Trimming took off 5 bases at V and 3 bases at J, with 13 bases between the two ends. The germline V gene has CDR1 LNHDA and CDR2 SQIVND (reference sequence). The CDR3 runs to 15 residues.

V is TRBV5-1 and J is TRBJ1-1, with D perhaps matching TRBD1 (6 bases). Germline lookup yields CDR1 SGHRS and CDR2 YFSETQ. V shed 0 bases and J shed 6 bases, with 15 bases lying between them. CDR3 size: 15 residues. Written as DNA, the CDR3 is TGCGCCAGCAGCTTGGTGGTAGAACAGGGCGCTGAAGCTTTCTTT. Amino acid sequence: CASSLVVEQGAEAFF.

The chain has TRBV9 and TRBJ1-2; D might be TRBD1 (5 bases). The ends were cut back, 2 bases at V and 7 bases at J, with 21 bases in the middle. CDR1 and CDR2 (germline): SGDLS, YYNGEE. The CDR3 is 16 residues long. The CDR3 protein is CASSVAPGHPRGGYTF. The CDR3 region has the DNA TGTGCCAGCAGCGTTGCTCCCGGACACCCCCGAGGTGGCTACACCTTC.

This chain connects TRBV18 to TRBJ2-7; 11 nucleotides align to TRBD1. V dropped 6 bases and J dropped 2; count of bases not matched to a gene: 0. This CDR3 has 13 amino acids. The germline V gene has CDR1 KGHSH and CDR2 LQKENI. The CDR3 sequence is CASSGQGAYEQYF. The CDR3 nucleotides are TGTGCCAGCTCGGGACAGGGGGCCTACGAGCAGTACTTC. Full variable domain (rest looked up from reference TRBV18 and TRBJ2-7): NAGVMQNPRHLVRRRGQEARLRCSPMKGHSHVYWYRQLPEEGLKFMVYLQKENIIDESGMPKERFSAEFPKEGPSILRIQQVVRGDSAAYFCASSGQGAYEQYFGPGTRLTVT.

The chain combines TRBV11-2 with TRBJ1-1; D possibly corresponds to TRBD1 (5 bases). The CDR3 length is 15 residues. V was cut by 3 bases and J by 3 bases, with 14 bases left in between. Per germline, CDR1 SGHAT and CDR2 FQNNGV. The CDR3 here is CASSFDPGHDTEAFF. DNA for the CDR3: TGTGCCAGCAGCTTCGATCCAGGGCACGACACTGAAGCTTTCTTT.

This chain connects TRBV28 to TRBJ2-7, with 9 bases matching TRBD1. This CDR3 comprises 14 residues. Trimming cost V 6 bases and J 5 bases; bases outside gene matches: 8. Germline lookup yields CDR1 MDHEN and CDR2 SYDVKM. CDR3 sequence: CASSTPRQGDEQYF. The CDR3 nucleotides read TGTGCCAGCAGCACACCCCGACAGGGGGACGAGCAGTACTTC.

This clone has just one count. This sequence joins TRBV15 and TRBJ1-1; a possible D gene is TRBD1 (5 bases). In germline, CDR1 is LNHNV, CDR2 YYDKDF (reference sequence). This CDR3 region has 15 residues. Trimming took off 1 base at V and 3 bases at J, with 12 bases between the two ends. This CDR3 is CATSRVGGVDTEAFF. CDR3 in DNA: TGTGCCACCAGCAGAGTTGGAGGGGTGGACACTGAAGCTTTCTTT.

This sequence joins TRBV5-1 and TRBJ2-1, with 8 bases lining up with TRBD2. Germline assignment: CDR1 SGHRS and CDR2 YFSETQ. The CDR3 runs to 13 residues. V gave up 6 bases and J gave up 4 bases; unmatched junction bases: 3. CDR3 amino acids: CASIGGGYNEQFF. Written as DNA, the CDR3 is TGCGCCAGCATCGGCGGGGGGTACAATGAGCAGTTCTTC.

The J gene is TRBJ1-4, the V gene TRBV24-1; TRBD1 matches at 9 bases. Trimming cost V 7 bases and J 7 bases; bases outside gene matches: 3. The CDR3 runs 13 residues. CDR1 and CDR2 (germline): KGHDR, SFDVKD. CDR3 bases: TGTGCCACCAGGGACAGGGGAGGTGAAAAACTGTTTTTT. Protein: CATRDRGGEKLFF.

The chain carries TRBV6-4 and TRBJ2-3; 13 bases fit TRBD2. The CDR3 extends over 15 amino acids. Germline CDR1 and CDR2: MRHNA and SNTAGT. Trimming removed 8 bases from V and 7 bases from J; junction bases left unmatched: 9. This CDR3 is CASGPLAGGLNTQYF. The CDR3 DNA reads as TGTGCCAGCGGACCACTAGCGGGGGGGCTCAATACGCAGTATTTT.

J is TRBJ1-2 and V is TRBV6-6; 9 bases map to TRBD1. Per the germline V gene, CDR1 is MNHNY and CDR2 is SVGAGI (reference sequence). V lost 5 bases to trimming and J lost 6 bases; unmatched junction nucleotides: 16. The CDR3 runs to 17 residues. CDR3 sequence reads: CASSHTTNRGRQDGYTF. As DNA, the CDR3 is TGTGCCAGCAGTCACACGACTAACAGGGGGCGTCAGGATGGCTACACCTTC.

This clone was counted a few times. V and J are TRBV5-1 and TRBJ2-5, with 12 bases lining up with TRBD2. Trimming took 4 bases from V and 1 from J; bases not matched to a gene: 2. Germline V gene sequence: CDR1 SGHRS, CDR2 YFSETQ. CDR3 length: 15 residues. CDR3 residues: CASSPSGGAQETQYF. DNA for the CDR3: TGCGCCAGCAGCCCTAGCGGGGGGGCCCAAGAGACCCAGTACTTC. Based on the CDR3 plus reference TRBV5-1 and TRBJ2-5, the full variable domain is KAGVTQTPRYLIKTRGQQVTLSCSPISGHRSVSWYQQTPGQGLQFLFEYFSETQRNKGNFPGRFSGRQFSNSRSEMNVSTLELGDSALYLCASSPSGGAQETQYFGPGTRLLVL.

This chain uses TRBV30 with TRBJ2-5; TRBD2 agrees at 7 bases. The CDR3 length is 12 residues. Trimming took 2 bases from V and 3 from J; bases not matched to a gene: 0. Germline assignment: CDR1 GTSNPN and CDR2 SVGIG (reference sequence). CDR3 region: CAWSRGEETQYF. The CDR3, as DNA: TGTGCCTGGAGTCGGGGGGAAGAGACCCAGTACTTC.

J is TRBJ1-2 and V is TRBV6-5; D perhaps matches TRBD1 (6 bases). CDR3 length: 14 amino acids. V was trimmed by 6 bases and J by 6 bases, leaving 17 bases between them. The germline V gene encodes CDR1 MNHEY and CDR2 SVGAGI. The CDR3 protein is CASSPWQGNHGYTF. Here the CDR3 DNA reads TGTGCCAGCAGCCCCTGGCAGGGGAATCATGGCTACACCTTC.

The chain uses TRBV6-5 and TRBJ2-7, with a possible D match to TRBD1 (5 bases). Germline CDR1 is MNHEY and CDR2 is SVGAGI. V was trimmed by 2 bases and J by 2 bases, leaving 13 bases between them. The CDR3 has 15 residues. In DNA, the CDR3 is TGTGCCAGCAGTTACCAGGCAGGGTTTACCTACGAGCAGTACTTC. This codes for CASSYQAGFTYEQYF.

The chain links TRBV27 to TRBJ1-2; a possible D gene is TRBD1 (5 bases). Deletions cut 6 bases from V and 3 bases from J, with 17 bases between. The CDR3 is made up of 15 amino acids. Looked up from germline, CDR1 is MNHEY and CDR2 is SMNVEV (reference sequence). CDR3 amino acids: CASSIRMEGYYGYTF. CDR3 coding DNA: TGTGCCAGCAGCATTCGGATGGAGGGGTACTATGGCTACACCTTC.

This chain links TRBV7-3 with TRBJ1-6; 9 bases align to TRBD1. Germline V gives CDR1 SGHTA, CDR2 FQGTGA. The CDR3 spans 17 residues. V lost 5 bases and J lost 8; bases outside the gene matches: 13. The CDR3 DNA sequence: TGTGCCAGCAGCCTCGGAAACACAGGGGGCATGGATTCACCCCTCCACTTT. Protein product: CASSLGNTGGMDSPLHF.

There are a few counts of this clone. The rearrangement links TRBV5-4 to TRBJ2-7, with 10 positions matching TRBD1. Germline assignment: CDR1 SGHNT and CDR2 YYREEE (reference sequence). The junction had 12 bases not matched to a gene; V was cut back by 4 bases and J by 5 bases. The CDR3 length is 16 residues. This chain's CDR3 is CASSTGQGVVTNEQYF. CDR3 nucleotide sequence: TGTGCCAGCAGCACTGGACAGGGGGTCGTTACGAACGAGCAGTACTTC.

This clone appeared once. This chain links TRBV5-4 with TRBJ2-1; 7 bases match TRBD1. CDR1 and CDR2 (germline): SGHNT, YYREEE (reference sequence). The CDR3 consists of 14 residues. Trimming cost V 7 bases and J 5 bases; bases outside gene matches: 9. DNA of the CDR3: TGTGCCAGCGGGAGACAGGGTTGGGACAATGAGCAGTTCTTC. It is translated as CASGRQGWDNEQFF. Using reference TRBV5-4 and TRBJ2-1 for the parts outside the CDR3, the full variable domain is ETGVTQSPTHLIKTRGQQVTLRCSSQSGHNTVSWYQQALGQGPQFIFQYYREEENGRGNFPPRFSGLQFPNYSSELNVNALELDDSALYLCASGRQGWDNEQFFGPGTRLTVL.